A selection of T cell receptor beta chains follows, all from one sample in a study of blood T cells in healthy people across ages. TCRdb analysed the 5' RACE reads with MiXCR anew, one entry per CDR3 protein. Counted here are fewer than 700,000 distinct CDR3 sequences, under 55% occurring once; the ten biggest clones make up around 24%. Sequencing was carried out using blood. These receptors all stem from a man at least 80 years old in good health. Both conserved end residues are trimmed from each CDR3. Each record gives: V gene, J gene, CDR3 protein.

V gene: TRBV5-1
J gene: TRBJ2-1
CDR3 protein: ASSLEGASYNEQF

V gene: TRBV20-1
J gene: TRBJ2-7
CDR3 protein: SARTRDRVYEQY

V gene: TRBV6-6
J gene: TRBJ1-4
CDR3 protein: ASRVHGGELF

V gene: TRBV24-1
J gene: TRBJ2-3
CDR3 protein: ATSDFGVADTQY

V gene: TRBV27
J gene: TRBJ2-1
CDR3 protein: ASSRKSSYNEQF

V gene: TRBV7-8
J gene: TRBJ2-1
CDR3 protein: ASSLTGTQLAGEQF

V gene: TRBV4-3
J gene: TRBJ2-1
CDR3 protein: ASSQGSSGVDEQF

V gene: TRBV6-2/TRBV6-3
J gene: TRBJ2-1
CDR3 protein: ASSPQRGTAYNGQF

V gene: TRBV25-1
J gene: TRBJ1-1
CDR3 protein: ASSEPQGLAEAF

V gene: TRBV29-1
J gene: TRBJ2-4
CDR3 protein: SAKRPGENIQY

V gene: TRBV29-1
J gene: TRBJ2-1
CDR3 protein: SITWTSGYNEQF

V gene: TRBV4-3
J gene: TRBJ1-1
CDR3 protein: ASSQGQVGEAF

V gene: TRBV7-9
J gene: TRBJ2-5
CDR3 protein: ASSFSGTPQETQY

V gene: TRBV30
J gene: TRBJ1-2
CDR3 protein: AWSLGAENGYT

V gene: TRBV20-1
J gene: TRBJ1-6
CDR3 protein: SARGWSDSPLH

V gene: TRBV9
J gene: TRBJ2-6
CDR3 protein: ASSPRSDSGVNVLT

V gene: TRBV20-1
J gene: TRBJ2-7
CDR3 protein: SSISYEQY

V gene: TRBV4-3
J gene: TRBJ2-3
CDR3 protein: ASSQGLGPDTQY

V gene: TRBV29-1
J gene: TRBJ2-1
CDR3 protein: SVERAGEPNEQF

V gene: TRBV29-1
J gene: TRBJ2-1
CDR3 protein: SVEMGVNEQF

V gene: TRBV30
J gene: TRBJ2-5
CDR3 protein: ASGVVRLETQY

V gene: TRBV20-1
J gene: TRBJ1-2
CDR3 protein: SARGQRTNYGHT

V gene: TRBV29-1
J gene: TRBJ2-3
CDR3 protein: SVEVAHPRGVDTQY